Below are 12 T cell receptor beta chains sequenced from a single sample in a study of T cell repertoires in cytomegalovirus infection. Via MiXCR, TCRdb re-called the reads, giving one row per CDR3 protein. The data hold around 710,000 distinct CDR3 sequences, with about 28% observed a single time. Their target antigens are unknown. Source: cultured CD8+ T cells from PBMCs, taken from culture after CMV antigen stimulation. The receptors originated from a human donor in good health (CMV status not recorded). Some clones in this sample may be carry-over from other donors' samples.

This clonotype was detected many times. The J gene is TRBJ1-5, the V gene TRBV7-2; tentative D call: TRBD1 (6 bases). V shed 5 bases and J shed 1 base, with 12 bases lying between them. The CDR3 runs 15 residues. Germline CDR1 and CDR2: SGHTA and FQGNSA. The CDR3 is CASSPYGGSNQPQHF. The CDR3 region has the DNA TGTGCCAGCAGCCCCTATGGGGGCAGCAATCAGCCCCAGCATTTT.

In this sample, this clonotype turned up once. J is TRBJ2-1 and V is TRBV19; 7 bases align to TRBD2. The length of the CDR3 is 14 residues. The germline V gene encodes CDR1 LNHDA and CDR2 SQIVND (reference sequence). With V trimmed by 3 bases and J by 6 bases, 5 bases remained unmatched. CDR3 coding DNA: TGTGCCAGTAGTATCGGTAGCGGGCGCAATGAGCAGTTCTTC. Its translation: CASSIGSGRNEQFF. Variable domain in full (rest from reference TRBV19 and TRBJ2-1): DGGITQSPKYLFRKEGQNVTLSCEQNLNHDAMYWYRQDPGQGLRLIYYSQIVNDFQKGDIAEGYSVSREKKESFPLTVTSAQKNPTAFYLCASSIGSGRNEQFFGPGTRLTVL.

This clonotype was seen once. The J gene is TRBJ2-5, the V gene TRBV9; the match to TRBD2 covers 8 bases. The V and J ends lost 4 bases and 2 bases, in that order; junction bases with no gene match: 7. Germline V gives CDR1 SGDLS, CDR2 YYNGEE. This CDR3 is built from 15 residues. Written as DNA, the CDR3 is TGTGCCAGCAGCCCCCCGGGACTAGAACAAGAGACCCAGTACTTC. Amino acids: CASSPPGLEQETQYF. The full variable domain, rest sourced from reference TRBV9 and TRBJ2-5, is DSGVTQTPKHLITATGQRVTLRCSPRSGDLSVYWYQQSLDQGLQFLIQYYNGEERAKGNILERFSAQQFPDLHSELNLSSLELGDSALYFCASSPPGLEQETQYFGPGTRLLVL.

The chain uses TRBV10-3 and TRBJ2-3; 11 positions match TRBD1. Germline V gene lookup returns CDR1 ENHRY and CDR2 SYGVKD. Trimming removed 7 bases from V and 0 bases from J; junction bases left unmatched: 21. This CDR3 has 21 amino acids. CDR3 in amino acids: CAITGTGGMVGRSTSTDTQYF. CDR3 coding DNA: TGTGCCATCACGGGGACAGGGGGTATGGTGGGGCGTTCTACTAGCACAGATACGCAGTATTTT.

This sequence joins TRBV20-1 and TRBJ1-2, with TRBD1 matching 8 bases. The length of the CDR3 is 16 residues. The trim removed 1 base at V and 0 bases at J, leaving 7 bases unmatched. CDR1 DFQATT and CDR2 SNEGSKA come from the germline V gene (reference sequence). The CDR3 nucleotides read TGCAGTGCTAGAGCCCCCCGGACAGGGACTAACTATGGCTACACCTTC. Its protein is CSARAPRTGTNYGYTF.

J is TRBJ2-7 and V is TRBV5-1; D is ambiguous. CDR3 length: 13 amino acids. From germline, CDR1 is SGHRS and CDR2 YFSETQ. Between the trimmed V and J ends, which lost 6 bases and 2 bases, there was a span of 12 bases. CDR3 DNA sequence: TGCGCCAGCACCGGGCGGAGTACCTACGAGCAGTACTTC. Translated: CASTGRSTYEQYF. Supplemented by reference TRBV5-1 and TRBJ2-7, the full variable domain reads KAGVTQTPRYLIKTRGQQVTLSCSPISGHRSVSWYQQTPGQGLQFLFEYFSETQRNKGNFPGRFSGRQFSNSRSEMNVSTLELGDSALYLCASTGRSTYEQYFGPGTRLTVT.

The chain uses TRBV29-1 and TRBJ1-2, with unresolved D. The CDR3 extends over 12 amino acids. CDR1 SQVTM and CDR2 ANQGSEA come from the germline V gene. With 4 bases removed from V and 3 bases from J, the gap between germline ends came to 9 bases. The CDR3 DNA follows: TGCAGCGTTGCAGATTCTTACTATGGCTACACCTTC. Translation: CSVADSYYGYTF.

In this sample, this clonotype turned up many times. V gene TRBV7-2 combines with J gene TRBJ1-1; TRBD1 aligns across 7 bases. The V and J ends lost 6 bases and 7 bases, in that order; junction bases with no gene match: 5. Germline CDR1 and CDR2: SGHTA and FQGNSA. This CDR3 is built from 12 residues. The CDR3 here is CASSYRGGEAFF. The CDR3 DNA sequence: TGTGCCAGCAGTTACAGGGGCGGTGAAGCTTTCTTT.

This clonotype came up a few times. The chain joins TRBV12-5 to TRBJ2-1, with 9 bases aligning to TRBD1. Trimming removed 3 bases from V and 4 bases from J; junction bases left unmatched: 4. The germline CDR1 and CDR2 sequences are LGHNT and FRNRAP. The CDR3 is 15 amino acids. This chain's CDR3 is CASGLGQGLYNEQFF. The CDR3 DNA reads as TGTGCTAGTGGTTTAGGACAGGGGCTTTACAATGAGCAGTTCTTC.

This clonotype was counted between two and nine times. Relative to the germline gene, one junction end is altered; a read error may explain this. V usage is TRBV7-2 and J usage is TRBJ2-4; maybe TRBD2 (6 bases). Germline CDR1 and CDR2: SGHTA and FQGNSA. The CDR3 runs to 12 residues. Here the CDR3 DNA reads TGTGCCAGCAGCCCGGGGAGGACTCAGGCCGACTTC. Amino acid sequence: CASSPGRTQADF.

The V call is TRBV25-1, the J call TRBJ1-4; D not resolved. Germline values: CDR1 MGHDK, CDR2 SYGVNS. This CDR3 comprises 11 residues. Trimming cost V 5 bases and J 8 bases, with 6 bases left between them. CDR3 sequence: CASSTSEKLFF. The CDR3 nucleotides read TGTGCCAGCAGTACTTCCGAAAAACTGTTTTTT.

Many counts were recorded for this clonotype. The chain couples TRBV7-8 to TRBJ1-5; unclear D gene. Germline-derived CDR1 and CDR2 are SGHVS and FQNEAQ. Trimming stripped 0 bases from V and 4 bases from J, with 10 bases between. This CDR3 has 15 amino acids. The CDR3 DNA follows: TGTGCCAGCAGCTTAGCGGATGCCCCAAATCAGCCCCAGCATTTT. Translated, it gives CASSLADAPNQPQHF.